This T cell receptor beta chain was obtained from a study of T cell repertoires in cytomegalovirus infection (dated by TCRdb to between 2018 and 2021). General notes on the study: Alongside well-studied HLA-B-restricted epitopes, the peptide stimulations were aimed at recently identified HLA-C-restricted CMV epitopes, whose presentation resists viral immunomodulation. The HLA type of each donor mattered for the analysis, because public TCR beta signatures pointed to carriage of CMV infection along with the matching HLA type.

This clonotype was seen more than once but under ten times. What antigen it recognizes has not been identified. No base qualities exist here, and no much larger clone lies one base off it. This specimen's treatment or condition label, interpreted: in vitro stimulation with specific CMV peptide epitopes to enrich CMV-specific T cells. The instrument given in TCRdb is Illumina HiSeq 1500. Starting from the raw public reads, TCRdb applied fastp trimming at Q25, assembled clones with MiXCR and retained in-frame beta chains. Entries that share a CDR3 protein sequence are merged under the most common genes and DNA. In this sample the table shows approximately 770,000 distinct CDR3 sequences, almost 30% of which occur a single time. The ten largest clones take up around 13% of the sample. Summary of the overall study and its limitations: Carriers of CMV infection plus the relevant HLA type were discriminated by the cumulative frequency of public TCR beta family members in the study cohort and in an independent roughly 370-donor cohort. The ex vivo response was dominated by HLA-C-restricted CMV-specific TCR beta clonotypes, which also provided the single most frequent clonotype in two of eight donors.

From the cysteine up to the phenylalanine, the CDR3 has a length of 17 residues. Only the CDR3 DNA is retained, 51 bases long and in frame from the first base. After removal of 5 bases from V and 0 bases from J, the junction retains 7 bases not matched to a gene. From the germline V gene, CDR1 is SGHTA and CDR2 is FQGTGA. Specimen: cultured CD8+ T cells from PBMCs, collected from culture after CMV antigen stimulation. This receptor was obtained from a human donor in good health (CMV status not recorded). Some clones in this sample may be carry-over from other donors' samples. This chain joins TRBV7-3 to TRBJ2-6; the central 7 bases match TRBD1. The encoded CDR3 is CASSRSGQLSGANVLTF. The nucleotide sequence reads TGTGCCAGCAGCCGATCGGGACAGCTCTCTGGGGCCAACGTCCTGACTTTC. The full variable domain, with segments outside the CDR3 supplied by the reference TRBV7-3 and TRBJ2-6 proteins, appears as GAGVSQTPSNKVTEKGKYVELRCDPISGHTALYWYRQSLGQGPEFLIYFQGTGAADDSGLPNDRFFAVRPEGSVSTLKIQRTERGDSAVYLCASSRSGQLSGANVLTFGAGSRLTVL.